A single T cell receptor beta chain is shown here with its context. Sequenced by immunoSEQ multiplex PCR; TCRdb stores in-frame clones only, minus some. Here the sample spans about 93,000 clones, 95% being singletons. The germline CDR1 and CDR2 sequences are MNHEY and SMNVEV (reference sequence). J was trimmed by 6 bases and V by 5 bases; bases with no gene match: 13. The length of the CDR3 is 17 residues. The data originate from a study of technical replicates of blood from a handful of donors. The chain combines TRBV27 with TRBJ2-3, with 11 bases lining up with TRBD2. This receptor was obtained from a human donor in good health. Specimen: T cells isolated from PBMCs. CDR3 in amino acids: CASSRFDSGGAGDTQYF. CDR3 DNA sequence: TGTGCCAGCAGTCGATTCGATAGCGGGGGGGCAGGGGATACGCAGTATTTT.